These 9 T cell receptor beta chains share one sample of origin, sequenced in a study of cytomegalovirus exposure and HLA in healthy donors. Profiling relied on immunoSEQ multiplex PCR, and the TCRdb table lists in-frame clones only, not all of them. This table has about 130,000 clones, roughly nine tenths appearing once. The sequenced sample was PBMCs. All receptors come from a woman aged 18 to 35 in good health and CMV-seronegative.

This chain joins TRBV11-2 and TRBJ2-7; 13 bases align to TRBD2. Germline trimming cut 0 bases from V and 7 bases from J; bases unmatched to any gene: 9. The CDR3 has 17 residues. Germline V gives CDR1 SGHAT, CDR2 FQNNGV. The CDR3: CASSLDRGTSGVREQYF. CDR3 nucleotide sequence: TGTGCCAGCAGCTTAGATAGGGGGACTAGCGGGGTGAGGGAGCAGTACTTC.

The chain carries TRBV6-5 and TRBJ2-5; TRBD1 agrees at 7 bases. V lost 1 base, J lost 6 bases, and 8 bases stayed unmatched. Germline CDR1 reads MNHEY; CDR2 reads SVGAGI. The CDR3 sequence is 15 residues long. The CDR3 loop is CASSYLVRGRKTQYF. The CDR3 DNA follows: TGTGCCAGCAGTTACTTGGTGAGGGGGCGAAAGACCCAGTACTTC.

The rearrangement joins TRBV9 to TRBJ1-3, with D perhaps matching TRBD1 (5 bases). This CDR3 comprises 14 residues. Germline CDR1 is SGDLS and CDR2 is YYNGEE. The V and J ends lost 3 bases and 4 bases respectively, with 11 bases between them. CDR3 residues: CASSARTSGNTIYF. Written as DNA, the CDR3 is TGTGCCAGCAGCGCCCGGACATCCGGAAACACCATATATTTT.

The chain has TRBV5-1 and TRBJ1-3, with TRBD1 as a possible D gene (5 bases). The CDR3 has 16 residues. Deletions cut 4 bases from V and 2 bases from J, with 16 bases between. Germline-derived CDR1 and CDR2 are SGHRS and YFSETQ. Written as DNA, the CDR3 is TGCGCCAGCAGCCCGGGGACTCCGAGGGCTGGAAACACCATATATTTT. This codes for CASSPGTPRAGNTIYF. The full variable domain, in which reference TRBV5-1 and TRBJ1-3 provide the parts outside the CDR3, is KAGVTQTPRYLIKTRGQQVTLSCSPISGHRSVSWYQQTPGQGLQFLFEYFSETQRNKGNFPGRFSGRQFSNSRSEMNVSTLELGDSALYLCASSPGTPRAGNTIYFGEGSWLTVV.

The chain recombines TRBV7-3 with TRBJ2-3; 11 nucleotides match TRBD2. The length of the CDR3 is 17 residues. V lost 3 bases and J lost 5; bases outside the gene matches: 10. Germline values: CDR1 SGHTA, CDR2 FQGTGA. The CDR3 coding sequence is TGTGCCAGCAGCTTCCAACCCCTAGCGGGGGGCCAAGATACGCAGTATTTT. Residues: CASSFQPLAGGQDTQYF.

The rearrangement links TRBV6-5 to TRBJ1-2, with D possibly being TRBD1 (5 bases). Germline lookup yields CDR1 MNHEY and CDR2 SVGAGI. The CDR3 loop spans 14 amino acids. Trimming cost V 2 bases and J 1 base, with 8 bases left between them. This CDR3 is CASSYGGNNYGYTF. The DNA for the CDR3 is TGTGCCAGCAGTTACGGGGGGAATAACTATGGCTACACCTTC.

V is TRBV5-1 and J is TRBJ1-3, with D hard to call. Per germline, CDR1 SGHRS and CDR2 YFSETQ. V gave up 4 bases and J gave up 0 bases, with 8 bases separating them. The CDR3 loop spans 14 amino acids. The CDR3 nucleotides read TGCGCCAGCAGCCCCCTCGGCTCTGGAAACACCATATATTTT. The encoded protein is CASSPLGSGNTIYF.

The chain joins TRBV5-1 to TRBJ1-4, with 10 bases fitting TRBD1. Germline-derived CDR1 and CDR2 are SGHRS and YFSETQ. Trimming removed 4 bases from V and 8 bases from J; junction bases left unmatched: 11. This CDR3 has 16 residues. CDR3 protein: CASSQAGTGVGEKLFF. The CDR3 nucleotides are TGCGCCAGCAGCCAAGCCGGGACAGGGGTAGGAGAAAAACTGTTTTTT.

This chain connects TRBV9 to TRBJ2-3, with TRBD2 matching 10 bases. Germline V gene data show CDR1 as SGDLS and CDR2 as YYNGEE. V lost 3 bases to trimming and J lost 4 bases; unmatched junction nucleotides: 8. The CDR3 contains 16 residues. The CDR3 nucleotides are TGTGCCAGCAGCGACGATCTAGCGGGGGCCCCAGATACGCAGTATTTT. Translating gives CASSDDLAGAPDTQYF.